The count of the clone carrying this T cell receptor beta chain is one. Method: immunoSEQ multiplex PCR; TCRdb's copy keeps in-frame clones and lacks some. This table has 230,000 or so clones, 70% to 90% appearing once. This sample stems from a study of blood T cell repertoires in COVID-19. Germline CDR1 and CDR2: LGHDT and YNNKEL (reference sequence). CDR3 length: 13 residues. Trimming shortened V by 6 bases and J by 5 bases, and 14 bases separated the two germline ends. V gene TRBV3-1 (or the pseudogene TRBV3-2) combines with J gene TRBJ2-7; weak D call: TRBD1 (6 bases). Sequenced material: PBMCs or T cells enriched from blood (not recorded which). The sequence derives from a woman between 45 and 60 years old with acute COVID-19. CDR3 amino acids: CASRVTGTHEQYF. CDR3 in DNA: TGTGCCAGCAGAGTTACAGGGACCCACGAGCAGTACTTC.